A single sample gave rise to the 24 T cell receptor beta chains below, sequenced in a study of regulatory T cells in long-lasting Graves disease (dated by TCRdb to the early 2020s). The sample's time point label, in plain terms: newly diagnosed GD, antithyroid drugs for less than 3 months. For both TCR sequencing and RNA sequencing, RNA was extracted from PBMCs in TRIzol. The library was made by multiplex PCR. Data came from an Illumina HiSeq 4000. CDR3 regions were amplified by Arm-PCR with iRepertoire HTBI primers to construct TCR beta libraries. Clones were called with MiXCR by TCRdb after fastp trimmed the public reads at Q25, and only in-frame beta chains were retained. Every distinct CDR3 protein forms one entry, paired with its most common genes and DNA. The sample table holds 400,000 to 550,000 distinct CDR3 sequences, of which 15% were seen once. Roughly 17% of the sample is taken by the ten largest.

These data were also reused for a study on T cells in Graves' hyperthyroidism and ophthalmopathy.

The sample consisted of peripheral blood mononuclear cells (PBMCs), taken at new diagnosis, from a patient treated with antithyroid drugs. These receptors were collected from a woman aged 25 to 39 with Graves disease. Donor details come from another sample of the same person, matched by shared clones.

The chain links TRBV7-3 to TRBJ2-2, with a possible D match to TRBD1 (6 bases). Germline CDR1 SGHTA, CDR2 FQGTGA. The CDR3 spans 16 residues. Between the trimmed V and J ends, which lost 0 bases and 2 bases, there was a span of 10 bases. The CDR3: CASSLTRTANTGELFF. In DNA, the CDR3 is TGTGCCAGCAGCTTAACCAGGACAGCTAACACCGGGGAGCTGTTTTTT.

This clonotype was detected ten times or more. The chain combines TRBV20-1 with TRBJ1-4, with D unclear. CDR3 length: 13 amino acids. Germline V gene data show CDR1 as DFQATT and CDR2 as SNEGSKA (reference sequence). Trimming took 8 bases from V and 2 from J, leaving 12 bases between them. CDR3 in DNA: TGCAGTAAAGGGATTACGACTAATGAAAAACTGTTTTTT. Protein product: CSKGITTNEKLFF.

This clonotype appeared many times. The genes are TRBV9 and TRBJ2-5; D is undetermined. Germline values: CDR1 SGDLS, CDR2 YYNGEE. CDR3 size: 13 residues. The V end lost 0 bases, the J end lost 5 bases, and 8 bases lay between the germline ends. Here the CDR3 reads CASSVGDAETQYF. CDR3 sequence (DNA): TGTGCCAGCAGCGTAGGTGATGCGGAGACCCAGTACTTC.

This clonotype was seen a handful of times. The chain uses TRBV24-1 and TRBJ2-1; 8 nucleotides match TRBD2. Trimming took 6 bases from V and 2 from J; bases not matched to a gene: 2. Germline V gene data show CDR1 as KGHDR and CDR2 as SFDVKD. This CDR3 has 14 amino acids. CDR3 residues: CATSRAGAYNEQFF. The CDR3 nucleotides read TGTGCCACCAGTCGAGCGGGAGCCTACAATGAGCAGTTCTTC.

About this clonotype itself: Since a much larger clone is just one base distant, this may be a read error. This chain links TRBV7-3 with TRBJ2-3; 10 bases match TRBD2. From germline, CDR1 is SGHTA and CDR2 FQGTGA. The CDR3 is 16 amino acids. V was pared by 3 bases and J by 1 base, with 4 bases of the junction left unmatched. CDR3 amino acids: CASSFAGTSGTDTQYF. DNA of the CDR3: TGTGCCAGCAGCTTCGCCGGGACTAGCGGCACAGATACGCAGTATTTT.

This clonotype was observed many times. The rearrangement joins TRBV27 to TRBJ2-7, with 9 positions matching TRBD2. CDR1 is MNHEY, CDR2 SMNVEV, per germline (reference sequence). The CDR3 runs to 15 residues. The V gene end was trimmed by 6 bases and the J gene end by 2 bases; junction bases not matched to a gene: 8. CDR3 amino acids: CASSPPGGRAYEQYF. CDR3 DNA sequence: TGTGCCAGCAGCCCTCCTGGCGGGAGGGCCTACGAGCAGTACTTC.

Ten or more counts support this clonotype. The J gene is TRBJ2-3, the V gene TRBV4-1, with 7 bases matching TRBD2. Trimming cost V 2 bases and J 2 bases; bases outside gene matches: 10. The CDR3 runs 17 residues. CDR1 is MGHRA, CDR2 YSYEKL, per germline. The CDR3 loop reads CASSQPRRSGTTDTQYF. The CDR3 nucleotides read TGCGCCAGCAGCCAACCGAGGCGGAGCGGGACCACAGATACGCAGTATTTT.

In its sample, this clonotype was seen a few times. The V call is TRBV10-3, the J call TRBJ2-2; D remains unclear. The CDR3 is 13 amino acids. Germline V gives CDR1 ENHRY, CDR2 SYGVKD. V dropped 7 bases and J dropped 5 bases, with 11 bases sitting between them. The DNA for the CDR3 is TGTGCCATCACAGCCCCGGGTACCGGGGAGCTGTTTTTT. This codes for CAITAPGTGELFF.

The chain couples TRBV28 to TRBJ2-1, with D perhaps matching TRBD1 (7 bases). This CDR3 is 18 amino acids long. V was clipped by 6 bases and J by 7 bases, with 28 bases between them. Germline values: CDR1 MDHEN, CDR2 SYDVKM. The CDR3 DNA reads TGTGCCAGCAGCTCCCACGCCGGAGGGGGACAGTTGATGAATGAGCAGTTCTTC. Encoded protein: CASSSHAGGGQLMNEQFF.

This clonotype appeared many times. The chain is built from TRBV11-2 and TRBJ2-7; 7 bases align to TRBD1. The ends lost 5 bases at V and 3 bases at J; junction bases unmatched: 7. CDR1 and CDR2 (germline): SGHAT, FQNNGV. CDR3 length: 14 amino acids. CDR3 nucleotide sequence: TGTGCCAGCAGCCGGGACAGTCATCGCTACGAGCAGTACTTC. This codes for CASSRDSHRYEQYF.

This clonotype was picked up many times. This rearrangement joins TRBV19 to TRBJ1-2; TRBD1 is a possible D gene (5 bases). This CDR3 comprises 12 residues. V gave up 7 bases and J gave up 8 bases, with 14 bases separating them. The V gene's germline CDR1 is LNHDA and CDR2 SQIVND (reference sequence). The CDR3 DNA is TGTGCCAGTACGGTAGGAGGGGACGGCTACACCTTC. It specifies CASTVGGDGYTF.

This clonotype showed up many times. The genes are TRBV27 and TRBJ2-1; perhaps D is TRBD1 or TRBD2 (5 bases each). V was clipped by 9 bases and J by 4 bases, with 16 bases between them. This CDR3 spans 14 amino acids. The V gene's germline CDR1 is MNHEY and CDR2 SMNVEV (reference sequence). The CDR3 here is CASGFGTSYNEQFF. The CDR3 nucleotides are TGTGCCAGTGGCTTTGGGACCTCTTACAATGAGCAGTTCTTC.

This clonotype showed up many times. The J gene is TRBJ2-1, the V gene TRBV27; 8 nucleotides line up with TRBD1. With 5 bases clipped from V and 2 bases from J, the junction kept 2 bases outside the gene matches. CDR3 size: 14 residues. The germline CDR1 and CDR2 sequences are MNHEY and SMNVEV (reference sequence). The CDR3 loop is CASSPGGAYNEQFF. Here the CDR3 DNA reads TGTGCCAGCAGTCCAGGGGGCGCCTACAATGAGCAGTTCTTC.

At least ten counts were recorded for this clonotype. The V and J genes are TRBV3-1 and TRBJ1-6; D is unclear. This CDR3 contains 14 residues. Looked up from germline, CDR1 is LGHDT and CDR2 is YNNKEL (reference sequence). Trimming shortened V by 4 bases and J by 2 bases, and 6 bases separated the two germline ends. Here the CDR3 DNA reads TGTGCCAGCAGCCCCCGGGCCTATAATTCACCCCTCCACTTT. Translating it yields CASSPRAYNSPLHF.

This clonotype was observed a few times. The chain employs TRBV12-3 or TRBV12-4 and TRBJ2-5; 7 nucleotides align to TRBD2. The CDR3 sequence is 15 residues long. The junction had 8 bases not matched to a gene; V was cut back by 3 bases and J by 4 bases. The CDR3 here is CASSFWWRERETQYF. CDR3 sequence (DNA): TGTGCCAGCAGTTTTTGGTGGCGGGAGCGAGAGACCCAGTACTTC.

This clonotype was seen ten or more times. CDR3 in amino acids: CATTPGLASEGSEQYF. CDR3 bases: TGTGCCACCACCCCAGGACTAGCGTCAGAGGGTTCCGAGCAGTACTTC. V is TRBV15 and J is TRBJ2-7, with 9 bases that match TRBD2. CDR1 and CDR2 from the germline V gene are LNHNV and YYDKDF (reference sequence). The CDR3 covers 16 residues. Trimming removed 7 bases from V and 6 bases from J; junction bases left unmatched: 16.

This clonotype showed up many times. This sequence joins TRBV6-2 or TRBV6-3 and TRBJ2-3, with D perhaps matching TRBD1 (5 bases). Trimming took off 3 bases at V and 4 bases at J, with 20 bases between the two ends. CDR3 length: 17 amino acids. Germline V gives CDR1 MNHEY, CDR2 SVGEGT. The CDR3 sequence: CASSYSPGMYAADTQYF. In nucleotides, the CDR3 is TGTGCCAGCAGTTATTCCCCAGGGATGTACGCGGCAGATACGCAGTATTTT.

The chain recombines TRBV12-3 or TRBV12-4 with TRBJ2-1, with D possibly being TRBD2 (6 bases). V lost 5 bases, J lost 3 bases, and 17 bases lay in between. This CDR3 comprises 16 residues. Written as DNA, the CDR3 is TGTGCCAGCAGTCTGCGTATAGCGGAAATCTACAATGAGCAGTTCTTC. Encoded protein: CASSLRIAEIYNEQFF.

The J gene is TRBJ2-3, the V gene TRBV9; D may be TRBD2 (6 bases). The CDR3 runs to 14 residues. CDR1 and CDR2 from the germline V gene are SGDLS and YYNGEE. The ends were cut back, 3 bases at V and 4 bases at J, with 12 bases in the middle. The CDR3 bases are TGTGCCAGCAGCGACGGGACTCGGGCAGATACGCAGTATTTT. This translates into CASSDGTRADTQYF.

This clonotype has ten or more counts. The chain has TRBV12-3 or TRBV12-4 and TRBJ2-7; the D gene could be TRBD1 or TRBD2 (6 bases each). V gave up 3 bases and J gave up 3 bases, with 12 bases separating them. CDR3 length: 14 residues. CDR3 DNA: TGTGCCAGCAGTTTCCTGGGGGGCAGCTACGAGCAGTACTTC. Its translation: CASSFLGGSYEQYF.

A few counts support this clonotype. The chain has TRBV5-6 and TRBJ2-3; possibly TRBD2 for D (6 bases). CDR1 SGHDT and CDR2 YYEEEE come from the germline V gene. V was clipped by 3 bases and J by 3 bases, with 11 bases between them. This CDR3 contains 14 residues. The CDR3 DNA sequence: TGTGCCAGCAGCTATCCGGGAGAAACAGATACGCAGTATTTT. Protein sequence: CASSYPGETDTQYF.

This clonotype was seen repeatedly, ten times or more. The chain has TRBV2 and TRBJ2-5, with TRBD1 matching 9 bases. The CDR3 sequence is 15 residues long. The trim removed 1 base at V and 5 bases at J, leaving 5 bases unmatched. Germline V gene sequence: CDR1 SNHLY, CDR2 FYNNEI. The chain's CDR3 is CASSEGDRELETQYF. The CDR3 nucleotides read TGTGCCAGCAGTGAAGGGGACAGGGAGTTGGAGACCCAGTACTTC.

This clonotype was observed a handful of times. The V call is TRBV19, the J call TRBJ2-7; 10 bases are a match to TRBD2. J was trimmed by 2 bases and V by 6 bases; bases with no gene match: 7. The germline V gene encodes CDR1 LNHDA and CDR2 SQIVND (reference sequence). The CDR3 is 15 amino acids. CDR3 DNA sequence: TGTGCCAGTAGGACAGAACTAGCGGGGACCTACGAGCAGTACTTC. It codes for CASRTELAGTYEQYF.

This clonotype was counted ten times or more. The chain uses TRBV24-1 and TRBJ2-1, with 14 nucleotides matching TRBD2. V lost 4 bases to trimming and J lost 8 bases; unmatched junction nucleotides: 3. Germline V CDR1 and CDR2: KGHDR, SFDVKD. The CDR3 length is 15 residues. The CDR3, as DNA: TGTGCCACCAGTGACCCGGGACTAGCGGGAGATGAGCAGTTCTTC. This translates into CATSDPGLAGDEQFF.